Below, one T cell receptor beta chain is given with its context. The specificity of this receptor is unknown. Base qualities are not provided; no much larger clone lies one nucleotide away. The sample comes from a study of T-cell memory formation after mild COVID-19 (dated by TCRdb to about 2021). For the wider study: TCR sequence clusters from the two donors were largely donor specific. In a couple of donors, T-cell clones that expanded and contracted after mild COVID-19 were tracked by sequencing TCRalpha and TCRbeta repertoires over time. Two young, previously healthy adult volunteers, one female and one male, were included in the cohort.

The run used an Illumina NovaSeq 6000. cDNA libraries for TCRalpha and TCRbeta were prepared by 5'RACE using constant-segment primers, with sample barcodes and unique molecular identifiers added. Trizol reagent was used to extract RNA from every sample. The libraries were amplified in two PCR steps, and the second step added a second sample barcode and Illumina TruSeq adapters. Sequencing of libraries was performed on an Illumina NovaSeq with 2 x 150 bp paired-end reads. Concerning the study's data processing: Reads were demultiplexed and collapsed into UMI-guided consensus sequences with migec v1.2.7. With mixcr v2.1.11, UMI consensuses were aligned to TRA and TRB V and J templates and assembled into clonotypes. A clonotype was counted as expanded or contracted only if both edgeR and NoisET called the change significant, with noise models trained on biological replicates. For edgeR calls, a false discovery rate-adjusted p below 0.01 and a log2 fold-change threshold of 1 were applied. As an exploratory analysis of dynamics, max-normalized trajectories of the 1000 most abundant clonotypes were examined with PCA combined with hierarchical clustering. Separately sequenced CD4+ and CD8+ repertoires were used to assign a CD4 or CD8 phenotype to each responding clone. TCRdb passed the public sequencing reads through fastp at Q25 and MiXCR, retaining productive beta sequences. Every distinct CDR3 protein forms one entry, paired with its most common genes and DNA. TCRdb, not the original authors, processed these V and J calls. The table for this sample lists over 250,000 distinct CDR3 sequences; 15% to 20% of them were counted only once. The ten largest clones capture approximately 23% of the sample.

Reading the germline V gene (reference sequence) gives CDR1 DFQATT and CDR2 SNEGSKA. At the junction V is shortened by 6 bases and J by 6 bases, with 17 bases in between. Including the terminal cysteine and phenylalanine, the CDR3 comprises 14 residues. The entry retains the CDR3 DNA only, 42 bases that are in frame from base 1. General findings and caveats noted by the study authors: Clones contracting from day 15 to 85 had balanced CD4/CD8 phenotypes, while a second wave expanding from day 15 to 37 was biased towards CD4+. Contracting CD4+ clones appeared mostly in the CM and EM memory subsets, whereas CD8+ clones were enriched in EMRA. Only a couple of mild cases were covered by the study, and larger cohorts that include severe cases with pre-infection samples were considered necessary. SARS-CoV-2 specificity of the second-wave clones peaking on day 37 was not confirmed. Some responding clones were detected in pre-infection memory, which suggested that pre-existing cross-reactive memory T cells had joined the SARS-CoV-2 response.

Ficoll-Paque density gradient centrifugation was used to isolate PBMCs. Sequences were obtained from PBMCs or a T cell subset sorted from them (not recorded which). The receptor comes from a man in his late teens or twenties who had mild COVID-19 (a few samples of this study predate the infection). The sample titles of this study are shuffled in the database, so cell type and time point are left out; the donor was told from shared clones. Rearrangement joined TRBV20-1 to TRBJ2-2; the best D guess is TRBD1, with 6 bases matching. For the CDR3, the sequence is CSAETGGVAGELFF. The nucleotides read TGCAGTGCAGAGACAGGAGGAGTCGCCGGGGAGCTGTTTTTT.